The T cell receptor beta chain under discussion was sequenced for a study of vaccination effects on CD4 cells after COVID-19. ViraFEST expansion of antigen-specific CD4+ T cells with viral peptide pools preceded sequencing. Researchers isolated CD4+ T cells once less than 13 days of culture had elapsed. This individual tested PCR-positive for SARS-CoV-2 infection between March and December 2020. Wells containing a few million PBMC each were cultured with around 9.1 IU/ml IL-2 and about 9.7 ug/ml peptides. Half-medium exchanges with IL-2 medium took place on days 3 and 7. A word on this clone: Its matching antigen is unknown.

The CDR3 runs to 14 residues. Per germline, CDR1 LGHDT and CDR2 YNNKEL (reference sequence). J was trimmed by 2 bases and V by 8 bases; bases with no gene match: 5. Study-wide results and caveats: Convalescents' post-vaccination spike-reactive clones were chiefly new, vaccine-induced ones. In the late period after vaccination, infection- and vaccine-induced clones contracted markedly.

Generated by immunoSEQ multiplex PCR, the TCRdb table keeps only in-frame clones and is missing some. The data contain about 45,000 clones, more than 60% of them singletons. The sample consisted of CD4+ T cells from PBMCs cultured with a peptide pool, taken before COVID-19 vaccination. The source is a human donor who had a prior SARS-CoV-2 infection. The V gene is TRBV3-1 (or the pseudogene TRBV3-2), the J gene TRBJ2-2, with 7 nucleotides matching TRBD1. CDR3 in DNA: TGTGCCAGCCGCCGGGACAGCAACACCGGGGAGCTGTTTTTT. Its translation: CASRRDSNTGELFF.